The present TCR beta chain was sequenced within a study of tumor-infiltrating lymphocytes in primary liver carcinoma (dated by TCRdb to 2015 to 2018). Notes on the research overall: Between November 2015 and March 2016, roughly 5 patients in China with histopathologically diagnosed primary liver carcinoma had their tumors surgically resected. Reproducibility between technical replicate repertoires was high, with correlation coefficients above 0.98 and mean shared-clone rates about 0.9. Across five regions of each liver tumor, along with adjacent normal tissue and blood, the study brought together TCRbeta repertoire sequencing, expression microarrays and whole-exome sequencing. Tumors of the five patients were stage T1-T3 N0M0 with maximum diameters of roughly 4 to 11 cm. Of the five patients, three men and two women aged 30 to 69 years, four had hepatocellular carcinoma and one had combined HCC and intrahepatic cholangiocarcinoma. A total of 35 or so specimens from 5 patients went through TCRbeta repertoire sequencing, namely 25 tumor regions, 5 adjacent noncancerous liver tissues and 5 peripheral blood samples. Samples yielded roughly 3.5 to 8 million productive TCRbeta reads; read depth did not differ significantly between tissue types. Paper-wide results and their limitations: Pairs of tumor regions showed greater repertoire overlap (mean 36%) than tumor-adjacent pairs (roughly 17%) or tumor-blood pairs (approximately 15%), which is consistent with antigen-driven expansion. With just a few patients in the study, the authors point out that the findings should be validated in a larger study. Comparison of CD4+ and CD8+ T cell repertoires was precluded by the use of bulk unsorted samples. A significantly larger repertoire fraction was made up by the top 250 clones in tumors than in blood (p = 0.039). Because only the TCR beta chain was sequenced and unpaired alpha chains were not captured, true repertoire diversity is likely underestimated.

CDR1 is given as SGHAT and CDR2 as FQNNGV, both from the germline V gene. The length of the CDR3 is 12 amino acids, counting both ends. The only DNA kept is the CDR3, 36 bases in frame from the first base. Blood RNA was extracted from unsorted whole blood using TRIzol reagent, and germline DNA was obtained with the DNeasy Blood & Tissue kit. At the time of sampling, the patients were treatment-naive and had chronic HBV infection. Before surgery, about 4 milliliters of peripheral blood were collected into K2EDTA tubes. A constant-region primer and ProtoScript II reverse transcriptase were used to reverse-transcribe TCRbeta-specific cDNA from roughly 0.55 ug total RNA. The TCRbeta libraries were prepared through three rounds of nested multiplex PCR following a slightly modified ARM-PCR procedure. Each of the first two PCR rounds ran for approximately 11 cycles using multiplex TRBV1-TRBV30 forward primers together with a Cbeta reverse primer. Sample barcodes and Illumina adapters were added in a final 25-cycle PCR using Deep VentR polymerase. Before sequencing, amplicons of 200-500 bp were gel-purified using a QIAquick gel extraction kit. An Illumina HiSeq 2500 was used to sequence the TCRbeta amplicons, generating 250-bp paired-end reads. In the paper's pipeline: Reads were quality-trimmed with Trimmomatic v0.33, and paired reads were merged with FLASH v1.2.11 to recover full CDR3 sequences. V, D and J germline segments were assigned to the rearranged TCRbeta sequences using MiGEC v1.2.1b. VDJtools v1.0.0 computed clonotype statistics and Shannon-Wiener diversity indices. Except for diversity analysis, only each sample's 250 most abundant clonotypes were used in subsequent analyses to reduce sampling bias. TCRdb reprocessed the public reads (quality trimming at Q25 with fastp, clone calling with MiXCR) and kept in-frame beta chains. CDR3 protein duplicates are merged, each entry listing the most common genes and DNA. These V and J calls are TCRdb output, not the study's own analysis. This sample is represented by 310,000 or so distinct CDR3 sequences; more than 55% of them were singletons. Of the sample, over 15% is held by the ten largest clones.

Notes on this clonotype: Its cognate antigen has yet to be identified. The CDR3 ends on some other residue instead of the conserved phenylalanine or tryptophan, so this is likely a read error.

Recombination joined TRBV11-2 with TRBJ2-3, with no D gene named confidently. The source material was peripheral blood. This TCR was recovered from a woman in her twenties or thirties with primary liver carcinoma and hepatitis B virus infection. This receptor carries the CDR3 CASRLGTDTQYY. The sequence in DNA is TGTGCCAGCAGATTAGGGACAGATACGCAGTATTAT.